The 22 T cell receptor beta chains below all came from one sample that was sequenced in a study of cytomegalovirus exposure and HLA in healthy donors (dated by TCRdb to between 2016 and 2019). Library preparation employed the immunoSEQ multiplex PCR assay. In TCRdb, the immuneACCESS table is reduced to in-frame sequences with V and J assigned. These tables do not hold every clone; where another copy was compared, an unresolved V gene accounts for under half, and the others remain unexplained. The sample table contains about 200,000 clones; only one count was recorded for about 82% of them. The top ten hold around 1.6% of the sample. Sample: PBMCs. The receptors were sampled from a woman aged 18-29 years in good health and CMV-seronegative.

This clone was recorded once. The V and J genes are TRBV19 and TRBJ1-5, with TRBD1 matching over 11 bases. The germline gives CDR1 LNHDA, CDR2 SQIVND (reference sequence). With V trimmed by 6 bases and J by 0 bases, 7 bases remained unmatched. The CDR3 has 17 residues. The DNA of the CDR3 is TGTGCCAGTAGGACGGGACAGGGGGTTGGTAGCAATCAGCCCCAGCATTTT. Amino acids: CASRTGQGVGSNQPQHF.

The genes are TRBV15 and TRBJ2-1, with 11 bases identical to TRBD2. Germline CDR1 reads LNHNV; CDR2 reads YYDKDF (reference sequence). The CDR3 runs to 15 residues. V lost 4 bases to trimming and J lost 4 bases; unmatched junction nucleotides: 3. The CDR3 DNA reads as TGTGCCACCAGCACCCGACTAGCGGGGTACAATGAGCAGTTCTTC. Protein: CATSTRLAGYNEQFF.

The chain links TRBV5-6 to TRBJ2-7; D is possibly TRBD2 (5 bases). Trimming removed 1 base at V and 5 bases at J, with 16 bases between. This CDR3 comprises 15 residues. From germline, CDR1 is SGHDT and CDR2 YYEEEE. The CDR3 region has the DNA TGTGCCAGCAGCTTGCCAGGACTTAGTACGGACGAGCAGTACTTC. Encoded protein: CASSLPGLSTDEQYF.

Remarks on this clone: In the same sample, other DNA sequences code for this CDR3. This sequence joins TRBV6-5 and TRBJ2-5, with D perhaps TRBD1 (5 bases). The CDR3 totals 12 residues. Germline CDR1 and CDR2: MNHEY and SVGAGI. V lost 7 bases and J 4 bases, leaving 10 bases between the germline ends. The CDR3 is CASTQGGETQYF. The CDR3 DNA reads as TGTGCCAGCACCCAGGGTGGAGAGACCCAGTACTTC.

The chain is built from TRBV15 and TRBJ1-5; D is perhaps TRBD1 (6 bases). The germline V gene encodes CDR1 LNHNV and CDR2 YYDKDF (reference sequence). The V and J ends lost 5 bases and 10 bases respectively, with 21 bases between them. The CDR3 loop spans 15 amino acids. CDR3 residues: CATSVYPGALTPQHF. The CDR3, as DNA: TGTGCCACCAGCGTATATCCAGGGGCCCTTACCCCCCAGCATTTT.

This rearrangement joins TRBV11-2 to TRBJ2-3; D not certain. Germline V lookup: CDR1 SGHAT, CDR2 FQNNGV. V lost 5 bases and J lost 6, with 15 bases in between. The CDR3 spans 14 residues. This CDR3 is CASSQNLGIDTQYF. CDR3 DNA: TGTGCCAGCAGCCAAAACCTGGGCATTGATACGCAGTATTTT.

The J gene is TRBJ1-1, the V gene TRBV5-1; TRBD1 agrees at 7 bases. CDR3 size: 13 residues. J gave up 9 bases and V 3 bases, and 8 bases lay outside the gene matches. The germline V gene has CDR1 SGHRS and CDR2 YFSETQ. The DNA for the CDR3 is TGCGCCAGCAGCTGGGAGACAGGGTTTAAAGCTTTCTTT. This gives the protein CASSWETGFKAFF.

The CDR3 nucleotides read TGTGCCAGCAGCCCTGGGGGCTGGGGGGAGACCCAGTACTTC. This sequence encodes CASSPGGWGETQYF. The chain links TRBV11-2 to TRBJ2-5, with D tentatively TRBD1 (6 bases). CDR1 and CDR2 from the germline V gene are SGHAT and FQNNGV. This CDR3 is 14 amino acids long. V dropped 5 bases and J dropped 5 bases, with 15 bases sitting between them.

This clone was detected once. V and J are TRBV2 and TRBJ2-4; the D gene is possibly TRBD1 (6 bases). V shed 4 bases and J shed 3 bases, with 16 bases lying between them. This CDR3 has 16 amino acids. Per the germline V gene, CDR1 is SNHLY and CDR2 is FYNNEI. This CDR3 reads CASSVLQGFGKNIQYF. DNA for the CDR3: TGTGCCAGCAGTGTCCTACAGGGTTTCGGCAAAAACATTCAGTACTTC.

This clone showed up just once. The chain employs TRBV7-9 and TRBJ1-4; D may be TRBD1 (5 bases). Per the germline V gene, CDR1 is SEHNR and CDR2 is FQNEAQ (reference sequence). This CDR3 is 13 amino acids long. V was trimmed by 3 bases and J by 8 bases, leaving 10 bases between them. The CDR3 reads CASSLIGVEKLFF. The CDR3 DNA is TGTGCCAGCAGCTTGATAGGGGTCGAAAAACTGTTTTTT. Using reference TRBV7-9 and TRBJ1-4 for the parts outside the CDR3, the full variable domain is DTGVSQNPRHKITKRGQNVTFRCDPISEHNRLYWYRQTLGQGPEFLTYFQNEAQLEKSRLLSDRFSAERPKGSFSTLEIQRTEQGDSAMYLCASSLIGVEKLFFGSGTQLSVL.

This chain joins TRBV27 and TRBJ2-7; the D gene is possibly TRBD1 (5 bases). This CDR3 has 12 residues. The germline CDR1 and CDR2 sequences are MNHEY and SMNVEV (reference sequence). The V gene lost 8 bases and the J gene lost 3 bases, with 11 bases spanning the gap. As DNA, the CDR3 is TGTGCCAGCCAGGGCAGATACTACGAGCAGTACTTC. Its protein product is CASQGRYYEQYF.

This clone appeared a single time. This chain links TRBV2 with TRBJ2-7; 9 nucleotides align to TRBD2. The CDR3 has 16 residues. Looked up from germline, CDR1 is SNHLY and CDR2 is FYNNEI. After removal of 1 base from V and 7 bases from J, the junction contained 11 bases not matched to a gene. The CDR3 nucleotides are TGTGCCAGCAGTGAAGGGGTTGTAGCGGGAGAAAGTGAGCAGTACTTC. Translating gives CASSEGVVAGESEQYF.

The CDR3 is CASSPWGQGGTDTQYF. CDR3 nucleotides: TGCGCCAGCAGCCCGTGGGGCCAGGGGGGCACAGATACGCAGTATTTT. The chain joins TRBV5-1 to TRBJ2-3; TRBD1 aligns across 7 bases. CDR3 size: 16 residues. Germline trimming cut 4 bases from V and 1 base from J; bases unmatched to any gene: 9. Germline lookup yields CDR1 SGHRS and CDR2 YFSETQ.

This chain's CDR3 is CASSPGLAGGEQFF. CDR3 DNA sequence: TGCGCCAGCAGCCCGGGACTAGCGGGAGGTGAGCAGTTCTTC. The rearrangement joins TRBV5-1 to TRBJ2-1, with TRBD2 matching over 15 bases. From germline, CDR1 is SGHRS and CDR2 YFSETQ. The ends lost 4 bases at V and 9 bases at J; junction bases unmatched: 2. The CDR3 has 14 amino acids.

The chain uses TRBV6-5 and TRBJ1-2, with 8 bases matching TRBD1. The CDR3 consists of 13 residues. CDR1 and CDR2 (germline): MNHEY, SVGAGI. J gave up 6 bases and V 6 bases, and 6 bases lay outside the gene matches. This CDR3 is CASRSTGGDGYTF. The CDR3 DNA follows: TGTGCCAGCAGATCCACAGGGGGGGATGGCTACACCTTC.

The chain couples TRBV7-6 to TRBJ1-5; 9 nucleotides agree with TRBD1. The V gene's germline CDR1 is SGHVS and CDR2 FNYEAQ. This CDR3 region has 17 residues. The junction had 11 bases not matched to a gene; V was cut back by 4 bases and J by 4 bases. The CDR3, as DNA: TGTGCCAGCAGCTCCCAGCCCGGGACAGGGAATAATCAGCCCCAGCATTTT. Encoded protein: CASSSQPGTGNNQPQHF.

The chain has TRBV11-2 and TRBJ2-5; TRBD1 matches at 9 bases. The germline CDR1 and CDR2 sequences are SGHAT and FQNNGV. The CDR3 extends over 17 amino acids. V was pared by 3 bases and J by 2 bases, with 10 bases of the junction left unmatched. The CDR3 sequence is CASSFSVPGTGQETQYF. In nucleotides, the CDR3 is TGTGCCAGCAGCTTTTCAGTCCCGGGGACAGGGCAAGAGACCCAGTACTTC.

The V gene is TRBV5-6, the J gene TRBJ1-1; 10 bases agree with TRBD1. From germline, CDR1 is SGHDT and CDR2 YYEEEE. The J segment lost 4 bases and the V segment lost 1 base, leaving 4 bases of the junction unmatched. This CDR3 has 15 amino acids. CDR3 nucleotides: TGTGCCAGCAGCTTGATTCGGGACAGGGGCACTGAAGCTTTCTTT. It specifies CASSLIRDRGTEAFF.

V gene TRBV4-1 combines with J gene TRBJ2-7; 9 positions agree with TRBD1. From germline, CDR1 is MGHRA and CDR2 YSYEKL. Trimming removed 3 bases from V and 6 bases from J; junction bases left unmatched: 9. The CDR3 is 15 amino acids. CDR3 amino acids: CASSHLGTGSGEQYF. The CDR3 DNA reads as TGCGCCAGCAGCCACCTCGGGACAGGGTCAGGCGAGCAGTACTTC.

This chain uses TRBV7-7 with TRBJ2-5; 9 bases are shared with TRBD2. The ends lost 0 bases at V and 1 base at J; junction bases unmatched: 15. The CDR3 contains 20 residues. Germline CDR1 SSHAT, CDR2 FNYEAQ (reference sequence). CDR3 sequence: CASSLASGGPTWVAQETQYF. Here the CDR3 DNA reads TGTGCCAGCAGCTTAGCTAGCGGGGGCCCCACTTGGGTGGCCCAAGAGACCCAGTACTTC.

V and J are TRBV4-1 and TRBJ1-5, with 7 bases that match TRBD1. This CDR3 is built from 15 residues. Germline V gene data show CDR1 as MGHRA and CDR2 as YSYEKL. J lost 7 bases, V lost 0 bases, and 6 bases had no gene match. The CDR3 DNA reads as TGCGCCAGCAGCCAAGAGAGGACAGGCCTCCAGCCCCAGCATTTT. As protein: CASSQERTGLQPQHF.

CDR3 coding DNA: TGTGCCAGCAGTGATTTTTGGGACAGCAATAATGAAAAACTGTTTTTT. Amino acid sequence: CASSDFWDSNNEKLFF. This chain uses TRBV27 with TRBJ1-4, with TRBD1 matching 7 bases. The V segment lost 5 bases and the J segment 4 bases; nucleotides outside the gene matches: 10. This CDR3 has 16 residues. CDR1 and CDR2 from the germline V gene are MNHEY and SMNVEV (reference sequence).